These 21 T cell receptor beta chains came from one sample sequenced in a study of blood T cells in healthy people across ages. Primers used in a second PCR of roughly 6 to 11 cycles were a sample-barcoded 5' primer and a J-beta primer mix. Using its own MiXCR run on the 5' RACE reads, TCRdb lists one record per CDR3 protein. The sample contains about 570,000 distinct CDR3 sequences, roughly 29% of which appear only once. Input material: blood. Receptor source: an older woman in good health.

CDR3 nucleotide sequence: TGCAGTGCTAGTAAGCGGGGGGGAAATGATGAAGCTTTCTTT. Translating it yields CSASKRGGNDEAFF. This chain uses TRBV20-1 with TRBJ1-1, with D possibly TRBD1 on 5 matching bases. The ends were cut back, 3 bases at V and 7 bases at J, with 18 bases in the middle. The CDR3 runs 14 residues. CDR1 DFQATT and CDR2 SNEGSKA come from the germline V gene (reference sequence).

This clonotype was counted a few times. The germline gene is not matched at one end of the junction; a read error may be the cause. The chain recombines TRBV5-1 with TRBJ2-1; D unclear. The CDR3 totals 17 residues. The germline gives CDR1 SGHRS, CDR2 YFSETQ. As DNA, the CDR3 is TGCGCCAGCAGCTTGGATCGCAGGCAGGCCCCCTACAATGGGCAGTTCTTC. Translating gives CASSLDRRQAPYNGQFF.

The rearrangement joins TRBV5-1 to TRBJ2-1; no clear D. V lost 2 bases and J 0 bases, leaving 9 bases between the germline ends. CDR1 and CDR2 from the germline V gene are SGHRS and YFSETQ. The CDR3 has 15 residues. CDR3 in amino acids: CASSFTWGSYNEQFF. In DNA form, the CDR3 reads TGCGCCAGCAGCTTTACATGGGGCTCCTACAATGAGCAGTTCTTC.

This clonotype has a handful of counts. This chain joins TRBV7-8 and TRBJ2-1; D gene unclear. CDR3 size: 14 residues. V was pared by 0 bases and J by 8 bases, with 11 bases between. Germline V gene sequence: CDR1 SGHVS, CDR2 FQNEAQ. CDR3 region: CASSLAGYADEQFF. In DNA form, the CDR3 reads TGTGCCAGCAGCTTAGCAGGGTATGCGGATGAGCAGTTCTTC.

The DNA for the CDR3 is TGTGCCTGGAGTAAGGTCGACGACAGGGAGAGTGTCACCGATGGCTACACCTTC. Its protein is CAWSKVDDRESVTDGYTF. V and J are TRBV30 and TRBJ1-2, with TRBD1 identical over 7 bases. V trimming: 2 bases; J trimming: 6 bases; junction bases outside the gene matches: 21. The CDR3 consists of 18 residues. The germline V gene has CDR1 GTSNPN and CDR2 SVGIG (reference sequence).

This clonotype was counted only a few times. The chain is built from TRBV6-2 or TRBV6-3 and TRBJ1-1; D perhaps matches TRBD1 (5 bases). Trimming took 3 bases from V and 1 from J, leaving 9 bases between them. Germline CDR1 MNHEY, CDR2 SVGEGT. CDR3 length equals 14 residues. Written as DNA, the CDR3 is TGTGCCAGCAGTTATCACGGGGGGAACACTGAAGCTTTCTTT. Translating gives CASSYHGGNTEAFF.

The rearrangement links TRBV6-6 to TRBJ2-5, with 9 bases aligning to TRBD1. V lost 3 bases to trimming and J lost 11 bases; unmatched junction nucleotides: 10. The CDR3 length is 14 residues. Germline CDR1 MNHNY, CDR2 SVGAGI (reference sequence). The CDR3 DNA reads TGTGCCAGCAGTTATGGGACAGGGCTTCCAGAGCAGTACTTC. Translating gives CASSYGTGLPEQYF.

This chain uses TRBV20-1 with TRBJ2-5; TRBD1 agrees at 7 bases. The germline gives CDR1 DFQATT, CDR2 SNEGSKA (reference sequence). V was pared by 6 bases and J by 6 bases, with 10 bases of the junction left unmatched. The CDR3 spans 13 residues. The CDR3 region is CSAPRSTGQTQYF. Written as DNA, the CDR3 is TGCAGTGCCCCCAGGTCGACAGGGCAGACCCAGTACTTC.

The chain recombines TRBV5-1 with TRBJ2-3; D not resolved. CDR3 length: 14 residues. Germline V gene lookup returns CDR1 SGHRS and CDR2 YFSETQ. Trimming stripped 1 base from V and 2 bases from J, with 8 bases between. This CDR3 is CASSLYSHTDTQYF. The DNA for the CDR3 is TGCGCCAGCAGCTTGTACAGTCACACAGATACGCAGTATTTT.

This clonotype appeared a few times. This sequence joins TRBV7-9 and TRBJ2-3; 7 bases fit TRBD2. Germline values: CDR1 SEHNR, CDR2 FQNEAQ (reference sequence). Trimming at V came to 3 bases and at J to 1 base, leaving 4 bases not matched to a gene. The CDR3 is 15 amino acids. CDR3 sequence (DNA): TGTGCCAGCAGCTTCTGGAGCGGGGGCACAGATACGCAGTATTTT. The encoded protein is CASSFWSGGTDTQYF. The full variable domain, with the rest looked up from reference TRBV7-9 and TRBJ2-3, is DTGVSQNPRHKITKRGQNVTFRCDPISEHNRLYWYRQTLGQGPEFLTYFQNEAQLEKSRLLSDRFSAERPKGSFSTLEIQRTEQGDSAMYLCASSFWSGGTDTQYFGPGTRLTVL.

This rearrangement joins TRBV7-2 to TRBJ2-5; 13 nucleotides align to TRBD2. The end of the DNA fits TRBJ2-1 better, so the J call may be wrong. Per germline, CDR1 SGHTA and CDR2 FQGNSA. The CDR3 totals 15 residues. The CDR3: CASSPGTSGVNEQFF. CDR3 sequence (DNA): TGTGCCAGCAGCCCCGGGACTAGCGGGGTGAATGAGCAGTTCTTC.

This clonotype was seen once. The CDR3 sequence: CASSRGSFRGGETQYF. In DNA form, the CDR3 reads TGTGCCAGCAGCCGGGGAAGTTTCAGGGGGGGAGAGACCCAGTACTTC. V usage is TRBV5-5 and J usage is TRBJ2-1; TRBD1 or TRBD2 may be the D gene (7 bases each). The J call may be wrong; the DNA end is better matched by TRBJ2-5. CDR1 SGHKS and CDR2 YYEKEE come from the germline V gene (reference sequence). This CDR3 is built from 16 residues.

This clonotype was detected only a few times. The chain recombines TRBV4-2 with TRBJ1-2; D is unclear. The CDR3 runs to 16 residues. Germline loops: CDR1 LGHNA, CDR2 YNFKEQ. V lost 0 bases and J 8 bases, leaving 19 bases between the germline ends. CDR3 sequence reads: CASSQEGKGFVWGYTF. As DNA, the CDR3 is TGTGCCAGCAGCCAAGAGGGGAAAGGGTTTGTGTGGGGCTACACCTTC.

The chain couples TRBV3-1 to TRBJ2-7, with a tentative D call TRBD2 (6 bases). The CDR3 is 15 amino acids. Trimming took off 5 bases at V and 5 bases at J, with 19 bases between the two ends. CDR1 is LGHDT and CDR2 is YNNKEL in the germline V gene (reference sequence). In nucleotides, the CDR3 is TGTGCCAGCAGCGGACGAGTGGGGGGATACGACGAGCAGTACTTC. Its translation: CASSGRVGGYDEQYF.

The rearrangement uses TRBV12-5 and TRBJ1-1, with a weak D call TRBD1 (5 bases). The CDR3 runs 13 residues. V lost 3 bases, J lost 3 bases, and 8 bases lay in between. CDR1 is LGHNT and CDR2 is FRNRAP in the germline V gene. CDR3 in DNA: TGTGCTAGTGGTTTTGGGGCGTACACTGAAGCTTTCTTT. Protein sequence: CASGFGAYTEAFF.

The rearrangement uses TRBV5-1 and TRBJ2-5; 10 nucleotides align to TRBD2. Gene TRBJ2-1 matches the end of the DNA better, so the J call may be wrong. The CDR3 is 15 amino acids. Germline CDR1 SGHRS, CDR2 YFSETQ. The CDR3 nucleotides are TGCGCCAGCAGCTCCCTAGCGGGGGTCGACAATGAGCAGTTCTTC. Residues: CASSSLAGVDNEQFF.

This clonotype was seen more than once but under ten times. At one of its ends the junction is not consistent with the germline gene, which may arise from a read error. The genes are TRBV4-3 and TRBJ2-5; 9 nucleotides agree with TRBD2. The CDR3 consists of 17 residues. Germline CDR1 is LGHNA and CDR2 is YSLEER. The CDR3 DNA follows: TGCGCCAGCAGCCAAGATCGTGGGAGCGGGGGGAGGGAGACCCGGTACTTC. Amino acid sequence: CASSQDRGSGGRETRYF.

This clonotype was counted only a few times. V and J are TRBV12-3 or TRBV12-4 and TRBJ2-5; unclear D gene. CDR3 length: 14 residues. V gave up 0 bases and J gave up 1 base, with 6 bases separating them. Here the CDR3 reads CASSLALLQETQYF. For the CDR3, the DNA is TGTGCCAGCAGTTTAGCCCTGCTCCAAGAGACCCAGTACTTC.

This clonotype has only a few counts. The chain combines TRBV24-1 with TRBJ2-5; weak D call: TRBD1 (6 bases). Germline lookup yields CDR1 KGHDR and CDR2 SFDVKD. The CDR3 is 15 residues long. The V end lost 0 bases, the J end lost 7 bases, and 14 bases lay between the germline ends. The CDR3 nucleotides read TGTGCCACCAGTGATTTGGTAGGGGGATCGGGGACCCAGTACTTC. Protein sequence: CATSDLVGGSGTQYF.

V is TRBV12-3 or TRBV12-4 and J is TRBJ1-5; TRBD1 matches at 9 bases. The CDR3 extends over 13 amino acids. Unmatched junction bases numbered 6, after V lost 5 bases and J lost 10 bases. The CDR3 DNA reads as TGTGCCAGCAGTACAGGGGGCCGGACCCCCCAGCATTTT. Encoded protein: CASSTGGRTPQHF.

This clonotype was found a few times. The chain carries TRBV2 and TRBJ2-7, with D possibly being TRBD2 (5 bases). From germline, CDR1 is SNHLY and CDR2 FYNNEI. Trimming cost V 10 bases and J 6 bases, with 19 bases left between them. The CDR3 runs to 13 residues. The CDR3 loop is CATTLGINREQYF. The DNA of the CDR3 is TGTGCCACCACTCTCGGGATCAACCGCGAGCAGTACTTC.